Below, 13 T cell receptor beta chains from the same sample are listed, as sequenced in a study of early T cells in non-severe SARS-CoV-2 infection. TCRdb ran MiXCR on the 5' RACE reads and lists one entry per CDR3 protein. The sample contains about 28,000 distinct CDR3 sequences, more than 4.5% of which appear only once. Material: whole blood. The origin of the receptors is an adult who was a healthcare worker with PCR-confirmed SARS-CoV-2 infection or an uninfected control (not recorded which).

In this sample, this clonotype turned up many times. CDR3 nucleotide sequence: TGCGCCAGCAGCCAAGGTCCCCCGCAGCGATCCACTGAAGCTTTCTTT. Protein: CASSQGPPQRSTEAFF. The V and J genes are TRBV4-1 and TRBJ1-1; D remains unclear. This CDR3 contains 16 residues. Trimming took off 1 base at V and 4 bases at J, with 16 bases between the two ends. Germline CDR1 is MGHRA and CDR2 is YSYEKL.

This clonotype was counted ten times or more. The chain couples TRBV12-3 or TRBV12-4 to TRBJ1-5; D is unresolved. The CDR3 runs 14 residues. V was trimmed by 6 bases and J by 7 bases, leaving 16 bases between them. The CDR3 nucleotides read TGTGCCAGCAGCCTTACCCATTTTGGGCAGCCCCAGCATTTT. The encoded protein is CASSLTHFGQPQHF.

This clonotype was detected ten times or more. This sequence joins TRBV7-9 and TRBJ1-5, with D unresolved. The germline CDR1 and CDR2 sequences are SEHNR and FQNEAQ (reference sequence). Trimming removed 1 base from V and 1 base from J, with 8 bases in between. The CDR3 is 15 residues long. The CDR3 DNA follows: TGTGCCAGCAGCTTAGGGTCGGGGAGCAATCAGCCCCAGCATTTT. The encoded protein is CASSLGSGSNQPQHF.

This clonotype was observed a few times. The V and J genes are TRBV6-2 or TRBV6-3 and TRBJ2-3, with 9 bases matching TRBD1. Germline loops: CDR1 MNHEY, CDR2 SVGEGT. The junction had 5 bases not matched to a gene; V was cut back by 0 bases and J by 4 bases. The CDR3 is 16 amino acids. Here the CDR3 reads CASSYSLGQGADTQYF. DNA of the CDR3: TGTGCCAGCAGTTACTCGCTGGGACAGGGCGCAGATACGCAGTATTTT.

This clonotype was seen many times. This chain uses TRBV5-1 with TRBJ2-1; no reliable D call. This CDR3 is built from 15 residues. The V end lost 0 bases, the J end lost 2 bases, and 9 bases lay between the germline ends. CDR1 and CDR2 (germline): SGHRS, YFSETQ. CDR3 DNA: TGCGCCAGCAGCTTGGACTTGCGACCCTACAATGAGCAGTTCTTC. Amino acid sequence: CASSLDLRPYNEQFF.

This chain links TRBV27 with TRBJ2-1, with D maybe TRBD1 (5 bases). The CDR3 totals 14 residues. Per the germline V gene, CDR1 is MNHEY and CDR2 is SMNVEV (reference sequence). The V end was cut by 6 bases, the J end by 0 bases, with 9 bases between. The CDR3 region has the DNA TGTGCCAGCAGCCCTAGGGGCTCCTACAATGAGCAGTTCTTC. Protein product: CASSPRGSYNEQFF.

Only a few counts were recorded for this clonotype. The J gene is TRBJ1-1, the V gene TRBV6-1, with no clear D. CDR1 and CDR2 (germline): MNHNS, SASEGT. The CDR3 extends over 14 amino acids. Trimming stripped 1 base from V and 5 bases from J, with 11 bases between. The CDR3 loop reads CASSEEEARTEAFF. DNA of the CDR3: TGTGCCAGCAGTGAAGAGGAGGCGCGGACTGAAGCTTTCTTT.

The rearrangement links TRBV7-2 to TRBJ1-6; maybe TRBD1 (5 bases). CDR1 SGHTA and CDR2 FQGNSA come from the germline V gene. This CDR3 is built from 17 residues. Trimming pared 3 bases from V and 7 bases from J, leaving 19 bases between. CDR3 residues: CASSFTVGRAGNSPLHF. In DNA form, the CDR3 reads TGTGCCAGCAGCTTTACGGTTGGCAGGGCGGGGAATTCACCCCTCCACTTT.

CDR3 loop: CASSPGTDGYTF. As DNA, the CDR3 is TGTGCCAGCTCACCAGGAACGGATGGCTACACCTTC. The chain joins TRBV18 to TRBJ1-2; D is undetermined. V dropped 2 bases and J dropped 6 bases, with 7 bases sitting between them. The CDR3 is made up of 12 amino acids. Germline assignment: CDR1 KGHSH and CDR2 LQKENI. Combining the CDR3 with reference TRBV18 and TRBJ1-2 gives the whole variable domain NAGVMQNPRHLVRRRGQEARLRCSPMKGHSHVYWYRQLPEEGLKFMVYLQKENIIDESGMPKERFSAEFPKEGPSILRIQQVVRGDSAAYFCASSPGTDGYTFGSGTRLTVV.

This clonotype was seen many times. This sequence joins TRBV6-5 and TRBJ2-2, with D uncertain. This CDR3 region has 16 residues. CDR1 MNHEY and CDR2 SVGAGI come from the germline V gene. The V end lost 6 bases, the J end lost 7 bases, and 21 bases lay between the germline ends. The CDR3 reads CASSLSGPQLGGELFF. In nucleotides, the CDR3 is TGTGCCAGCAGCCTTTCCGGGCCCCAGCTCGGCGGGGAGCTGTTTTTT.

This clonotype was counted ten times or more. J is TRBJ2-7 and V is TRBV19; no clear D gene. The CDR3 runs to 11 residues. The V and J ends lost 4 bases and 4 bases respectively, with 5 bases between them. Germline V gene data show CDR1 as LNHDA and CDR2 as SQIVND (reference sequence). The CDR3 protein is CASSSRYEQYF. CDR3 nucleotides: TGTGCCAGTAGTAGCCGTTACGAGCAGTACTTC.

In this sample, this clonotype turned up many times. This rearrangement joins TRBV6-6 to TRBJ1-3; unclear D gene. The CDR3 length is 10 residues. CDR1 is MNHNY, CDR2 SVGAGI, per germline (reference sequence). Trimming removed 10 bases at V and 1 base at J, with 2 bases between. DNA for the CDR3: TGTGCCACATCTGGAAACACCATATATTTT. This gives the protein CATSGNTIYF.

The chain recombines TRBV4-3 with TRBJ1-4; TRBD1 agrees at 8 bases. CDR1 is LGHNA, CDR2 YSLEER, per germline. This CDR3 contains 15 residues. The V gene end was trimmed by 5 bases and the J gene end by 3 bases; junction bases not matched to a gene: 5. CDR3 sequence: CASSSQGEANEKLFF. CDR3 nucleotide sequence: TGCGCCAGCAGCTCACAGGGGGAAGCTAATGAAAAACTGTTTTTT.